This T cell receptor (beta chain) comes out of a study of somatic mutations in cytotoxic T cells in rheumatoid arthritis. Study overall: Sorted by flow to nearly 100% purity were some V beta antibody-stained T-cell populations, including V beta1+ cells sequenced for TCRB. Study-level findings and limits: An age-related increase in CD8+ clonality was seen in rheumatoid arthritis patients but not in healthy controls. A finding that went unadjusted for multiple comparisons was the slight underrepresentation of TRBV07 in rheumatoid arthritis patients.

TCRdb keeps only in-frame clones here, not all; method: immunoSEQ multiplex PCR. Of 15,000 to 20,000 clones in the sample, roughly 70% were seen once. Concerning this clone: No antigen is known for it.

Positive magnetic bead selection isolated CD4+ and CD8+ cells, and flow cytometry checked purity. CDR3 length: 12 amino acids. Trimming took 4 bases from V and 8 from J, leaving 10 bases between them. Germline V gene lookup returns CDR1 SGDLS and CDR2 YYNGEE. This chain connects TRBV9 to TRBJ2-1; maybe TRBD2 (6 bases). Sequences were obtained from CD8+ T cells sorted from blood. This receptor was obtained from an older woman in good health. CDR3: CASSPGGDEQFF. The DNA for the CDR3 is TGTGCCAGCAGCCCCGGGGGAGATGAGCAGTTCTTC.